The sequence of this T cell receptor (beta chain) was determined in a study of molecular identifiers for immune sequencing clone quantification. The bulk TCR libraries were made with methods described before and with listed TCR primers. TCRdb used MiXCR to reprocess the PCR reads, holding one entry per CDR3 protein. The table has approximately 590,000 distinct CDR3 sequences, around 25% seen once; the top ten hold roughly 0.83%. This clonotype was seen a handful of times. V lost 0 bases and J lost 4, with 12 bases in between. The CDR3 sequence is 16 residues long. Germline V lookup: CDR1 SEHNR, CDR2 FQNEAQ (reference sequence).

The V gene is TRBV7-9, the J gene TRBJ2-2, with D tentatively TRBD2 (6 bases). The sequenced sample consisted of naive CD8+ T cells from blood, with Jurkat cell RNA spiked in. Indicated subset: FACS-sorted CD8+CD4-CCR7+CD45RA+ naive T cells. This clonotype was sampled from a human donor in good health. Some libraries in this study had Jurkat cell RNA spiked in. The DNA of the CDR3 is TGTGCCAGCAGCTTAGCGTCGGAGGGGATCACCGGGGAGCTGTTTTTT. Amino acids: CASSLASEGITGELFF.